This record looks at one T cell receptor beta chain sequence and its context. Its antigen remains unknown. These data belong to a study of STAT5B mutations in CD4+ large granular lymphocyte leukemia. Points from the study as a whole: About 26% of private leukemic clonotypes occurred rarely in other patients' non-leukemic repertoires.

The repertoire was sequenced with immunoSEQ multiplex PCR; TCRdb's copy has only in-frame clones and lacks some. The table shows tens of thousands of clones, with approximately 72% occurring only once. The CDR3 runs to 15 residues. Trimming cost V 0 bases and J 2 bases, with 10 bases left between them. Germline CDR1 is MGHRA and CDR2 is YSYEKL. The clonotype originates from a human donor in good health. Sequenced material: CD4+ T cells from blood buffy coats. V is TRBV4-1 and J is TRBJ1-2; D is unclear. In nucleotides, the CDR3 is TGCGCCAGCAGCCAAGATAGGGAACGAAACTATGGCTACACCTTC. Translating gives CASSQDRERNYGYTF.